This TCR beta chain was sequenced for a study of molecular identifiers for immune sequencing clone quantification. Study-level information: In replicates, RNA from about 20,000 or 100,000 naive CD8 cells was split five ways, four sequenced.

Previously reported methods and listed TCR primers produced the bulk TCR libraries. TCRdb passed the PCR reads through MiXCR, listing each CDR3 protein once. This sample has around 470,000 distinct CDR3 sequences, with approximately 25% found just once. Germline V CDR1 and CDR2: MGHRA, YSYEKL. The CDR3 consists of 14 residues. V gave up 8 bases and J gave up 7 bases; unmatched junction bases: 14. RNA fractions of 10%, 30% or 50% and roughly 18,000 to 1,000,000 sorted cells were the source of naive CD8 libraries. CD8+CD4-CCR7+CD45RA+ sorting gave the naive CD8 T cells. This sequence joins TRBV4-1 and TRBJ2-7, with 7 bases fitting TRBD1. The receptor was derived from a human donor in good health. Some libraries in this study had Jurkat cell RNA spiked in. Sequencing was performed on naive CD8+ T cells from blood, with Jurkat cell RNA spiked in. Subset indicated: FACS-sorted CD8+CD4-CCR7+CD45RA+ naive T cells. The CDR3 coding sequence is TGCGCCAGCCGCTTAGACAGGGCCCAGCGTGAGCAGTACTTC. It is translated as CASRLDRAQREQYF.